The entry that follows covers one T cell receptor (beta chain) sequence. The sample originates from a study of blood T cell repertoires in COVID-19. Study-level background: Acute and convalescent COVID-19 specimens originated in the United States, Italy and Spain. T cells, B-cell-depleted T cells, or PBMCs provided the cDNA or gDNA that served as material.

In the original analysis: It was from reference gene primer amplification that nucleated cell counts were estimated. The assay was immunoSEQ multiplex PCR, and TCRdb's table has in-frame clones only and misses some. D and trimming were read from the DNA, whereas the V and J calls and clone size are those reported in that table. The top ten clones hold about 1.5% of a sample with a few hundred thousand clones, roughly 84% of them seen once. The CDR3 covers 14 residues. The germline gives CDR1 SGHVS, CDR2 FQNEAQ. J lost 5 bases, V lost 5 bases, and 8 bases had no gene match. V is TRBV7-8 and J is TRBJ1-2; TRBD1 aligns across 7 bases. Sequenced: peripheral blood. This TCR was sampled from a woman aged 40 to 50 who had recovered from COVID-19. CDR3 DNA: TGTGCCAGCAGCCCGGACAGGTTGGAGTATGGCTACACCTTC. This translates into CASSPDRLEYGYTF.